These T cell receptor beta chains were read from a single sample in a study of T cells after yellow fever vaccination. TCRdb itself ran the 5' RACE reads through MiXCR, one entry per CDR3 protein. This table has about 550,000 distinct CDR3 sequences, less than 20% appearing once. The sequenced sample was PBMCs, obtained 15 days after the yellow fever booster vaccination. Every receptor here comes from a man younger than 40 who received the YFV17D yellow fever vaccine. Both conserved end residues are part of each CDR3. D genes are given only for firm matches. The listing skips clone size in some rows; elsewhere it reads once, few, many or a size class.

TRBJ2-1 few TRBV7-2 - TGTGCCAGCAGCGAAAAGAGGGGTAACTACTACAATGAGCAGTTCTTC CASSEKRGNYYNEQFF
TRBJ2-7 - TRBV28 - TGTGCCAGCAGTATCACCGCCAGGGTTCAGCCTCGAGAGCAGTACTTC CASSITARVQPREQYF
TRBJ2-2 - TRBV20-1 - TGCAGTGCCCGAGGGGCGGCCGGGGAGCTGTTTTTT CSARGAAGELFF
TRBJ2-3 many TRBV27 TRBD2 TGTGCCAGCAGTCAAACTAGCGGGAGTTCGACAGATACGCAGTATTTT CASSQTSGSSTDTQYF
TRBJ1-5 - TRBV5-1 TRBD1 TGCGCCAGCAGCTTCGGACAGGGGGCCAGTCAGCCCCAGCATTTT CASSFGQGASQPQHF
TRBJ2-1 - TRBV5-1 TRBD2 TGCGCCAGCAGCTCACGACCCTTGACTAGCGGGAGGAGCAATGAGCAGTTCTTC CASSSRPLTSGRSNEQFF
TRBJ2-7 few TRBV9 TRBD2 TGTGCCAGCAGCGTGGGACTAGCCTACGAGCAGTACTTC CASSVGLAYEQYF
TRBJ2-2 - TRBV23-1 - TGCGCCAGCAGTCAACCGACCGGGACATCCGACACCGGGGAGCTGTTTTTT CASSQPTGTSDTGELFF
TRBJ2-3 - TRBV29-1 TRBD2 TGCAGCGTTGAAGGGATCGGGGGGACTAGCGGGAGCCCCAGCACAGATACGCAGTATTTT CSVEGIGGTSGSPSTDTQYF
TRBJ2-7 many TRBV20-1 TRBD1 TGCAGTGCCTTATCCGGGACAGGGCCCAACGAGCAGTACTTC CSALSGTGPNEQYF
TRBJ2-1 - TRBV15 TRBD2 TGTGCCACCAGCAGACCGACTAGCGGGAGGAAGTTTGAGCAGTTCTTC CATSRPTSGRKFEQFF
TRBJ1-1 - TRBV2 TRBD1 TGTGCCAGCAGTGAACAGGGGGTACGAACTGAAGCTTTCTTT CASSEQGVRTEAFF
TRBJ2-3 few TRBV7-2 TRBD2 TGTGCCAGCAGCGTCCAGCTAGCGGGAGTAGATACGCAGTATTTT CASSVQLAGVDTQYF
TRBJ2-5 few TRBV20-1 - TGCAGTGCTAGAGTATCCTCCAGCCCCGGTGAGACCCAGTACTTC CSARVSSSPGETQYF
TRBJ2-7 - TRBV10-3 - TGTGCCATCAGTGGGGTCGGTATCGAGCAGTACTTC CAISGVGIEQYF
TRBJ2-1 few TRBV3-1 - TGTGCCAGCAGCCACCAAAGCAATGAGCAGTTCTTC CASSHQSNEQFF
TRBJ2-3 few TRBV5-5 TRBD2 TGTGCCAGCAGCTCCCAACCCACTAGCGCGGGCACAGATACGCAGTATTTT CASSSQPTSAGTDTQYF
TRBJ1-4 few TRBV5-5 - TGTGCCAGCAGCTTCACAGGGTTGCAAACTAATGAAAAACTGTTTTTT CASSFTGLQTNEKLFF
TRBJ1-1 few TRBV6-2/TRBV6-3 - TGTGCCATCAGTCCCAGGTCCAGGAACACTGAAGCTTTCTTT CAISPRSRNTEAFF
TRBJ2-5 - TRBV10-3 TRBD2 TGTGCCATCAGTGAGGGGGGACTAGCGGCACCCCAAGAGACCCAGTACTTC CAISEGGLAAPQETQYF
TRBJ2-1 few TRBV20-1 - TGCAGTGCCAGCGAACAGTTGGAGCAGTTCTTC CSASEQLEQFF
TRBJ2-7 - TRBV29-1 TRBD1 TGCAGCGTTGATAGGGACAGGGTGGGTGAGCAGTACTTC CSVDRDRVGEQYF
TRBJ1-1 many TRBV5-1 TRBD1 TGCGCCAGCAGCACCGAGACAGGGGGCGAAGCTTTCTTT CASSTETGGEAFF
TRBJ2-2 many TRBV5-1 - TGCGCCAGCAGCTTGTCGACTGCAACGACCGGGGAGCTGTTTTTT CASSLSTATTGELFF
TRBJ2-7 - TRBV6-1 - TGTGCCAGCCCAGACATAGGTCAGCAGTACTTC CASPDIGQQYF
TRBJ2-5 - TRBV20-1 - TGCAGTGCTTATGTGGGGTCGGTGATCCAAGAGACCCAGTACTTC CSAYVGSVIQETQYF
TRBJ2-3 few TRBV4-2 TRBD2 TGTGCCAGCAGCCCCGTTCGGGGAGGCGGGAGGGCCCTGGAGTATTTT CASSPVRGGGRALEYF
TRBJ2-3 - TRBV12-3/TRBV12-4 - TGTGCCAGCAGTCCCGGTAGGCCTGAGGCCCCAGATACGCAGTATTTT CASSPGRPEAPDTQYF
TRBJ2-2 few TRBV20-1 TRBD2 TGCAGTGCTAGAGAAAATTTCGGACTAGCGGGAGTCACCGGGGAGCTGTTTTTT CSARENFGLAGVTGELFF
TRBJ2-1 - TRBV20-1 - TGCAGTGCTAGTAAGGGTTCTGAGCAGTTCTTC CSASKGSEQFF
TRBJ2-5 few TRBV11-2 - TGTGCCAGCAGGACGGAAGAGACCCAGTACTTC CASRTEETQYF
TRBJ2-3 few TRBV27 TRBD1 TGTGCCAGCAGTTTAGAGGGGGCGGATTGGGATACGCAGTATTTT CASSLEGADWDTQYF
TRBJ2-5 - TRBV20-1 TRBD1 TGCAGTGCTATACCGGGACAGGGGTTCTCGGGTTCGGTAGAGACCCAGTACTTC CSAIPGQGFSGSVETQYF
TRBJ2-1 few TRBV20-1 - TGCAGTGCTAGAGATCGTGGGACTGGCAATGAGCAGTTCTTC CSARDRGTGNEQFF
TRBJ2-2 - TRBV7-2 TRBD2 TGTGCCAGCAGCCCCGAGGGACTAGCGGGAAGGTTGTTTTTT CASSPEGLAGRLFF
TRBJ1-2 - TRBV11-2 - TGTGCCAGCACCTCTTCCAGGGAAGGCTACACCTTC CASTSSREGYTF
TRBJ2-7 few TRBV20-1 - TGCAGTGCTAGTAATCAGCGCCAAACCACCTACGAGCAGTACTTC CSASNQRQTTYEQYF
TRBJ2-1 few TRBV20-1 TRBD2 TGCAGTGCTGCCCGCGATAGCGGGAGGGCTCTTCTCCCTTACAATGAGCAGTTCTTC CSAARDSGRALLPYNEQFF
TRBJ2-5 - TRBV6-1 TRBD1 TGTGCCAGCAACTTCGACAGGGTTGAAGAGACCCAGTACTTC CASNFDRVEETQYF
TRBJ2-5 - TRBV20-1 TRBD2 TGCAGTGCTAGAGATTGGGCTAGCGGTGCCATTCAAGAGACCCAGTACTTC CSARDWASGAIQETQYF
TRBJ2-4 - TRBV18 - TGTGCCAGCTCACCACCTTCAAGTCCGGACATTCAGTACTTC CASSPPSSPDIQYF
TRBJ2-7 - TRBV12-3/TRBV12-4 - TGTGCCAGCAGTTTAGCGAGGGGGGCCTACGAGCAGTACTTC CASSLARGAYEQYF
TRBJ2-4 few TRBV21-1 - TGTGCCAGCAGCACCCGACTAGCGGGAGGGCCGTTTGGGGACGGACTAGCCAAAAACATTCAGTACTTC CASSTRLAGGPFGDGLAKNIQYF
TRBJ2-1 - TRBV27 - TGTGCCACAGGGTTAGTAGGTTCCAATGAGCAGTTCTTC CATGLVGSNEQFF
TRBJ1-6 - TRBV4-3 - TGCGCCAGCAGCCTTCAGGGCATGAATTCACCCCTCCACTTT CASSLQGMNSPLHF
TRBJ2-3 many TRBV7-2 - TGTGCCAGCAGCTTAGCAGGGGGGCCCACAGATACGCAGTATTTT CASSLAGGPTDTQYF
TRBJ1-5 - TRBV7-9 TRBD1 TGTGCCAGCAGCTTGGCAACGGGACAGGGCTCCCAGCCCCAGCATTTT CASSLATGQGSQPQHF
TRBJ2-7 once TRBV20-1 TRBD2 TGCAGTGCTAGAGTAGCGGGAGATGACTACGAGCAGTACTTC CSARVAGDDYEQYF
TRBJ2-7 few TRBV5-1 - TGCGCCAGCAGCTTGAGGGGGGTTGCCTACGAGCAGTACTTC CASSLRGVAYEQYF